This TCR beta chain originates from a study of PD-L1 blockade in urothelial cancer. Study summary: Male sex and bladder-origin urothelial cancer were recorded for about nine tenths of the roughly 29 patients.

Repertoires were generated with immunoSEQ multiplex PCR, while TCRdb's copy carries only in-frame clones and drops some. The sample lists about 41,000 clones, approximately 85% seen once, with roughly 2.5% in the top ten. Germline assignment: CDR1 GTSNPN and CDR2 SVGIG (reference sequence). The J segment lost 5 bases and the V segment lost 5 bases, leaving 11 bases of the junction unmatched. The CDR3 covers 14 residues. The time point here: peripheral blood 6 weeks after treatment start. The sequences come from PBMCs, collected around atezolizumab (anti-PD-L1) treatment. The receptor's source is a man between 65 and 85 years old with urothelial cancer. This sequence joins TRBV30 and TRBJ2-5, with 7 bases matching TRBD1. The CDR3 DNA reads as TGTGCCTGGGGCGGCACAGGGGTTCGGGAGACCCAGTACTTC. Amino acids: CAWGGTGVRETQYF.